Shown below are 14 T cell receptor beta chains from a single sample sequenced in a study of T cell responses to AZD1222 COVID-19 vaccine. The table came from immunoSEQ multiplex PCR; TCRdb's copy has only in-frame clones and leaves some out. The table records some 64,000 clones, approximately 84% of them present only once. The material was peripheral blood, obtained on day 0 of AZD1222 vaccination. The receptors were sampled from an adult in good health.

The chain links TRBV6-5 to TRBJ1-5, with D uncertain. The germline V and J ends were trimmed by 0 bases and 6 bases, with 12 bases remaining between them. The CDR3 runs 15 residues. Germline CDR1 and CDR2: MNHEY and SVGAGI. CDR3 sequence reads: CASSYSSLPGQPQHF. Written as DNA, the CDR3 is TGTGCCAGCAGTTACTCGAGCCTACCAGGTCAGCCCCAGCATTTT.

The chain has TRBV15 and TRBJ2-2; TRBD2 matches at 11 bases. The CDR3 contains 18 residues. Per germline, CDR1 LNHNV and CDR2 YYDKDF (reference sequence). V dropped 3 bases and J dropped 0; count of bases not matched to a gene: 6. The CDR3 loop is CATSSGLAGLTNTGELFF. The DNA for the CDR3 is TGTGCCACCAGCAGCGGACTAGCGGGTTTGACGAACACCGGGGAGCTGTTTTTT.

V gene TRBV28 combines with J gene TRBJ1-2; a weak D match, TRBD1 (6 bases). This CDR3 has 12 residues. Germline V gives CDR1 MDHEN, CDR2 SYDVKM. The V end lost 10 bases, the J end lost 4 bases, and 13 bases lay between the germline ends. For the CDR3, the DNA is TGTGCCATACCTGGGGGCGCCTATGGCTACACCTTC. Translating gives CAIPGGAYGYTF.

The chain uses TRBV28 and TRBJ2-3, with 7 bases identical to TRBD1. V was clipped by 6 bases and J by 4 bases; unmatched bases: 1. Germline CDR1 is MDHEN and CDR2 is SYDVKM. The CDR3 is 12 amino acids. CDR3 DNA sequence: TGTGCCAGCAGCCAGGGGGCAGATACGCAGTATTTT. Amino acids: CASSQGADTQYF. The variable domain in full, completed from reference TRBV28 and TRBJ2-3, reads DVKVTQSSRYLVKRTGEKVFLECVQDMDHENMFWYRQDPGLGLRLIYFSYDVKMKEKGDIPEGYSVSREKKERFSLILESASTNQTSMYLCASSQGADTQYFGPGTRLTVL.

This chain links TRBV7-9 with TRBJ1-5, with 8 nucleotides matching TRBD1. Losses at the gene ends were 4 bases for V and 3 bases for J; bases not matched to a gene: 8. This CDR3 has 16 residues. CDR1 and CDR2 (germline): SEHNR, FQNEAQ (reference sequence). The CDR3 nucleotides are TGTGCCAGCAGCTATTCGGACAGGGAGTACAATCAGCCCCAGCATTTT. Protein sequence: CASSYSDREYNQPQHF. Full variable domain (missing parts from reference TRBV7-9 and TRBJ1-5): DTGVSQNPRHKITKRGQNVTFRCDPISEHNRLYWYRQTLGQGPEFLTYFQNEAQLEKSRLLSDRFSAERPKGSFSTLEIQRTEQGDSAMYLCASSYSDREYNQPQHFGDGTRLSIL.

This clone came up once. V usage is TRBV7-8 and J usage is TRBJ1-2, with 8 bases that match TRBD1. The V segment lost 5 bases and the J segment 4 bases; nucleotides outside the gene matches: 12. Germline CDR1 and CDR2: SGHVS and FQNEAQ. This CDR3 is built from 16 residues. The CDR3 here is CASSPHFPGTGYGYTF. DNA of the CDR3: TGTGCCAGCAGCCCCCATTTCCCCGGGACAGGCTATGGCTACACCTTC.

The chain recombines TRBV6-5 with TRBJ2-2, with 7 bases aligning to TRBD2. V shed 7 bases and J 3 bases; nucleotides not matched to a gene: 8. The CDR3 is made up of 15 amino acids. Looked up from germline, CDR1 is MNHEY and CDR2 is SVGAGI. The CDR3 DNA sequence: TGTGCCAGCACCCGTGGGACTAAAGACACCGGGGAGCTGTTTTTT. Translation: CASTRGTKDTGELFF.

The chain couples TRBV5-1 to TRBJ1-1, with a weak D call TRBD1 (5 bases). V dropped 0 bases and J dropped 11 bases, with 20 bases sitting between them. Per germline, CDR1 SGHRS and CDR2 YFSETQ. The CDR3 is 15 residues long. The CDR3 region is CASSLAGASSYEAFF. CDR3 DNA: TGCGCCAGCAGCTTGGCCGGGGCTTCCAGCTATGAGGCTTTCTTT.

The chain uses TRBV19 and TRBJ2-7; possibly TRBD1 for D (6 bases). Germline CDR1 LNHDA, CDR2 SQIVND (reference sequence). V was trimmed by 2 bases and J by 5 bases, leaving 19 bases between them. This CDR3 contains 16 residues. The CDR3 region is CASSITQGSLRNEQYF. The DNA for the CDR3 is TGTGCCAGTAGTATAACACAGGGATCGCTGAGGAACGAGCAGTACTTC.

The CDR3 here is CASSFRDGEKLFF. The CDR3 bases are TGTGCCAGCTCATTCCGGGACGGTGAAAAACTGTTTTTT. The chain has TRBV7-2 and TRBJ1-4, with D tentatively TRBD1 (5 bases). CDR3 size: 13 residues. Trimming took 8 bases from V and 7 from J, leaving 14 bases between them. Germline-derived CDR1 and CDR2 are SGHTA and FQGNSA.

In DNA, the CDR3 is TGTGCCAGCAGCGGAAACAAAGACCCCTACTATGGCACAGATACGCAGTATTTT. It yields the protein CASSGNKDPYYGTDTQYF. This chain connects TRBV11-3 to TRBJ2-3; D not certain. The CDR3 totals 18 residues. Germline CDR1 is SGHNT and CDR2 is YENEEA. The V gene lost 5 bases and the J gene lost 1 base, with 22 bases spanning the gap.

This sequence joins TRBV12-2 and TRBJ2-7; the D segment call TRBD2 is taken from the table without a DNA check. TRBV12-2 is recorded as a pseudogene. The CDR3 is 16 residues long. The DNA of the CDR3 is TGTGCAAGTCGCTTAAAATTAGGAGGGGTCAGCCACGAGCAGTACTTC. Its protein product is CASRLKLGGVSHEQYF.

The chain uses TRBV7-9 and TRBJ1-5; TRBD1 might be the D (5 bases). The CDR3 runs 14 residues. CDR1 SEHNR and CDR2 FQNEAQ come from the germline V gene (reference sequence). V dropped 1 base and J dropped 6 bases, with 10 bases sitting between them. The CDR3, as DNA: TGTGCCAGCAGCTTAGTAGGGGAAGGTCAGCCCCAGCATTTT. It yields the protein CASSLVGEGQPQHF.

The CDR3: CASSPGQGSSYEQYF. DNA of the CDR3: TGTGCCAGCTCACCCGGACAGGGGAGCTCCTACGAGCAGTACTTC. The chain is built from TRBV18 and TRBJ2-7; 9 bases line up with TRBD1. Germline V CDR1 and CDR2: KGHSH, LQKENI. This CDR3 region has 15 residues. Trimming took 3 bases from V and 0 from J; bases not matched to a gene: 3.